This T cell receptor (beta chain) emerged from a study of breast tumors, draining lymph nodes, adjacent tissues. CDR3 length: 15 residues. Looked up from germline, CDR1 is SNHLY and CDR2 is FYNNEI. V dropped 1 base and J dropped 5; count of bases not matched to a gene: 3. Notes on this clonotype: Its specificity is not known.

Overall study findings and caveats: Data fit most tumor T cells coming from lymph node, expanding in tumor. Compared with lymph nodes, tumors were less diverse; compared with nontumor tissue, more. Tumor T cell lymph node origin was a supported hypothesis, not proven.

TCRdb re-called the multiplex PCR reads through MiXCR, storing one row per CDR3 protein. The sample comprises about 140,000 distinct CDR3 sequences, approximately 32% of which are singletons, and about 2.3% rests with the top ten. Axillary draining lymph nodes of breast cancer patients supplied the node samples. The chain couples TRBV2 to TRBJ2-7, with TRBD2 identical over 12 bases. The sample consisted of axillary lymph node tissue. The sequence was obtained from a female donor with breast cancer. Some clones in this sample may be carry-over from other donors' samples. CDR3 loop: CASSEGWTSGDEQYF. Here the CDR3 DNA reads TGTGCCAGCAGTGAAGGTTGGACTAGCGGGGACGAGCAGTACTTC.